These T cell receptor beta chains were read from a single sample in a study of cytomegalovirus exposure and HLA in healthy donors. Sequenced by immunoSEQ multiplex PCR; TCRdb stores in-frame clones only, minus some. The repertoire consists of about 97,000 clones, with around three quarters occurring once and the leading ten covering around 4%. Source material: PBMCs. The receptors were sampled from a man aged 35 to 55 in good health and CMV-seronegative. Both conserved end residues are part of each CDR3. The D gene is left open where the match is weak. Not all rows give a size; the values are once, few, many and, for expanded clones, a class.

j_gene	v_gene	abundance	d_gene	CDR3nt	CDR3aa
TRBJ2-1	TRBV30	once	TRBD2	TGTGCCTGGAGACCGGCGGGGGGACGGTACAATGAGCAGTTCTTC	CAWRPAGGRYNEQFF
TRBJ2-1	TRBV7-9	-	-	TGTGCCAGCAGCGGCAGGGGCAATGAGCAGTTCTTC	CASSGRGNEQFF
TRBJ2-3	TRBV19	-	-	TGTGCCAGTAGTATTTTAAGCGGCACAGATACGCAGTATTTT	CASSILSGTDTQYF
TRBJ2-1	TRBV5-1	once	TRBD2	TGCGCCAGCAGCTTAGGGACTAGCGGGGTGAGGGGGGAGCAGTTCTTC	CASSLGTSGVRGEQFF
TRBJ2-6	TRBV5-8	-	-	TGTGCCAGCAGTTATCTAGGGACATTAGGGGCCAACGTCCTGACTTTC	CASSYLGTLGANVLTF
TRBJ1-2	TRBV7-8	-	-	TGTGCCAGCAGCTTACCCCCCGGGACACCCGGCTATGGCTACACCTTC	CASSLPPGTPGYGYTF
TRBJ1-5	TRBV6-5	-	TRBD1	TGTGCCAGCAGCCGACAGGGGGCAAACAATCAGCCCCAGCATTTT	CASSRQGANNQPQHF
TRBJ1-1	TRBV11-2	-	-	TGTGCCAGCAGCTTATGGGGGCCTATTATTCTAGCTTTCTTT	CASSLWGPIILAFF
TRBJ2-5	TRBV7-9	few	-	TGTGCCAGCAGCTCATGGGCGGGGCAAGAGACCCAGTACTTC	CASSSWAGQETQYF
TRBJ2-1	TRBV5-4	-	-	TGTGCCAGCAGCGCCGGACTATCCTACAATGAGCAGTTCTTC	CASSAGLSYNEQFF
TRBJ1-3	TRBV18	-	-	TGTGCCAGCTCACCCCGACAGATCTCTGGAAACACCATATATTTT	CASSPRQISGNTIYF
TRBJ2-5	TRBV9	-	-	TGTGCCAGCAGCGTAGGGGCAGCCCAAGAGACCCAGTACTTC	CASSVGAAQETQYF
TRBJ1-3	TRBV7-9	-	-	TGTGCCAGCAGCTCCGAGGCGGGGCCGGCTGGAAACACCATATATTTT	CASSSEAGPAGNTIYF
TRBJ2-5	TRBV7-9	-	-	TGTGCCAGCAGCTACTCCGGGGTCCAAGAGACCCAGTACTTC	CASSYSGVQETQYF
TRBJ1-5	TRBV6-1	once	-	TGTGCCAGCAGCACCGGGGGGGGGAATCAGCCCCAGCATTTT	CASSTGGGNQPQHF
TRBJ2-2	TRBV28	-	TRBD2	TGTGCCAGCATCAACGGGGGGGCAAGCACCGGGGAGCTGTTTTTT	CASINGGASTGELFF
TRBJ1-6	TRBV11-2	few	-	TGTGCCAGCAGCTTAGAGTCGGGGTTGGATTCACCCCTCCACTTT	CASSLESGLDSPLHF
TRBJ2-1	TRBV2	-	TRBD2	TGTGCCAGCAGGGGACTAGCCCACGACAGTGAGCAGTTCTTC	CASRGLAHDSEQFF
TRBJ1-1	TRBV19	-	-	TGTGCCAGTACCTCTGACCGGGGGATCACTGAAGCTTTCTTT	CASTSDRGITEAFF
TRBJ2-7	TRBV5-1	-	TRBD2	TGCGCCAGCAGCTTGGTCGAGGGAGGGGAGCAGTACTTC	CASSLVEGGEQYF
TRBJ1-4	TRBV12-2	-	-	TGTGCAAGTCGCTTAGGGCAGCGTAATGAAAAACTGTTTTTT	CASRLGQRNEKLFF
TRBJ2-3	TRBV5-6	-	-	TGTGCCAGCAGCGCCCAGGGGAAGAGCACAGATACGCAGTATTTT	CASSAQGKSTDTQYF
TRBJ1-3	TRBV7-2	-	-	TGTGCCAGCAGCACAGGGTCTGGAAACACCATATATTTT	CASSTGSGNTIYF
TRBJ1-6	TRBV30	-	-	TGTGCCTGGGGCGGGAGCTCCTATAATTCACCCCTCCACTTT	CAWGGSSYNSPLHF
TRBJ1-3	TRBV5-6	-	-	TGTGCCAGCAGGACTGAAAACTCTGGAAACACCATATATTTT	CASRTENSGNTIYF
TRBJ1-2	TRBV21-1	-	-	TGTGCCAGCAGCAATAAGGGGCTGGATGGCTACACCTTC	CASSNKGLDGYTF
TRBJ1-5	TRBV15	-	-	TGTGCCACCAGCAGAGATGCGGCAGGGAATCAGCCCCAGCATTTT	CATSRDAAGNQPQHF
TRBJ2-3	TRBV10-1	once	TRBD2	TGCGCCAGCAGTGATGTAGCGGGGGGGCTTACAGATACGCAGTATTTT	CASSDVAGGLTDTQYF
TRBJ1-1	TRBV20-1	-	-	TGCAGTGCTTATCGTAATCCTGAAGCTTTCTTT	CSAYRNPEAFF
TRBJ1-1	TRBV5-1	once	-	TGCGCCAGCAGCGGGGGGGGCACTGAAGCTTTCTTT	CASSGGGTEAFF
TRBJ2-1	TRBV11-2	-	TRBD2	TGTGCCAGCAGCTTTAGCGGGGGCTCCTACAATGAGCAGTTCTTC	CASSFSGGSYNEQFF